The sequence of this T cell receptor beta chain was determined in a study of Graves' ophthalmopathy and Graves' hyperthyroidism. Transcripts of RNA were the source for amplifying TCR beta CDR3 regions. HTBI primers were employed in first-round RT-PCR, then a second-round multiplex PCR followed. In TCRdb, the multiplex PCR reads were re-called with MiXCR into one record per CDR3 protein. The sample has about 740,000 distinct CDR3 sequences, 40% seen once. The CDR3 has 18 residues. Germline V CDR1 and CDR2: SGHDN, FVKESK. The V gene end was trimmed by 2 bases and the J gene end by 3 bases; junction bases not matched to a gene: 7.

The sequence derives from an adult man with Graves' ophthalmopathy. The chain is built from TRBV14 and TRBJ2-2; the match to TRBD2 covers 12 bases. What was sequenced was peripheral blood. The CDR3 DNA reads TGTGCCAGCAGCCAAACTTTAGGACTAGCGGGACACACCGGGGAGCTGTTTTTT. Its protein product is CASSQTLGLAGHTGELFF.